The next 30 T cell receptor beta chains were all read from a single sample in a study of CD8 T cells in Susac syndrome. Reverse transcription of roughly 0.5 to 1 ug RNA was carried out with random hexamers. TCRdb re-analysed the immunoSEQ multiplex PCR reads in MiXCR, keeping a single row per CDR3 protein. This table holds approximately 210,000 distinct CDR3 sequences, roughly 93% found once. Sequenced input: CD4+ T cells from PBMCs. The receptor set was obtained from a human donor with Susac syndrome.

The chain joins TRBV2 to TRBJ2-7; D gene uncertain. CDR1 SNHLY and CDR2 FYNNEI come from the germline V gene. With 1 base removed from V and 7 bases from J, the gap between germline ends came to 11 bases. The length of the CDR3 is 13 residues. CDR3 in DNA: TGTGCCAGCAGTGAAGAGGCACCCGGGGAGCAGTACTTC. Translation: CASSEEAPGEQYF.

The table lists this clonotype with a few counts. The genes are TRBV6-1 and TRBJ2-7, with 7 bases identical to TRBD1. Trimming took 3 bases from V and 4 from J; bases not matched to a gene: 9. This CDR3 has 15 amino acids. Germline values: CDR1 MNHNS, CDR2 SASEGT. The CDR3: CASSDSGTVLYEQYF. DNA of the CDR3: TGTGCCAGCAGTGACTCCGGGACAGTATTATACGAGCAGTACTTC.

The rearrangement joins TRBV20-1 to TRBJ1-5, with TRBD1 matching over 7 bases. V dropped 3 bases and J dropped 3; count of bases not matched to a gene: 2. The CDR3 runs to 13 residues. The germline V gene has CDR1 DFQATT and CDR2 SNEGSKA (reference sequence). CDR3 sequence (DNA): TGCAGTGCTAGTGGACAGGTCAATCAGCCCCAGCATTTT. Its translation: CSASGQVNQPQHF.

The chain employs TRBV9 and TRBJ1-5; no clear D gene. The CDR3 runs 16 residues. CDR1 SGDLS and CDR2 YYNGEE come from the germline V gene. Trimming left V 4 bases short and J 2 bases short, with 16 bases between. As DNA, the CDR3 is TGTGCCAGCAGCCCCCCCCGCCGCCAAGGCAATCAGCCCCAGCATTTT. Translation gives CASSPPRRQGNQPQHF.

This rearrangement joins TRBV29-1 to TRBJ1-4, with D perhaps matching TRBD1 (6 bases). The ends were cut back, 5 bases at V and 4 bases at J, with 17 bases in the middle. The CDR3 loop spans 15 amino acids. The germline V gene encodes CDR1 SQVTM and CDR2 ANQGSEA. The CDR3 spells CSVNQGNLGNEKLFF. In nucleotides, the CDR3 is TGCAGCGTTAACCAGGGGAATTTGGGTAATGAAAAACTGTTTTTT.

The chain is built from TRBV5-6 and TRBJ2-5, with TRBD1 identical over 7 bases. V was clipped by 4 bases and J by 5 bases; unmatched bases: 11. CDR3 size: 15 residues. Germline lookup yields CDR1 SGHDT and CDR2 YYEEEE. The CDR3 spells CASSPREGAGETQYF. DNA of the CDR3: TGTGCCAGCAGCCCGCGTGAGGGGGCAGGGGAGACCCAGTACTTC.

The chain recombines TRBV5-1 with TRBJ2-6, with a tentative D call TRBD1 (5 bases). The CDR3 is 17 amino acids. CDR1 is SGHRS, CDR2 YFSETQ, per germline. Trimming cost V 0 bases and J 6 bases, with 16 bases left between them. The CDR3 here is CASSLGGGRPSANVLTF. For the CDR3, the DNA is TGCGCCAGCAGCTTGGGGGGCGGCCGACCGTCGGCCAACGTCCTGACTTTC. The full variable domain, with the rest looked up from reference TRBV5-1 and TRBJ2-6, is KAGVTQTPRYLIKTRGQQVTLSCSPISGHRSVSWYQQTPGQGLQFLFEYFSETQRNKGNFPGRFSGRQFSNSRSEMNVSTLELGDSALYLCASSLGGGRPSANVLTFGAGSRLTVL.

The chain joins TRBV6-1 to TRBJ2-1; perhaps TRBD1 as D (6 bases). CDR1 is MNHNS, CDR2 SASEGT, per germline. This CDR3 is 16 amino acids long. V was trimmed by 7 bases and J by 1 base, leaving 17 bases between them. CDR3: CASTKGTNPSYNEQFF. CDR3 bases: TGTGCCAGCACTAAGGGGACAAATCCTTCCTACAATGAGCAGTTCTTC.

J is TRBJ2-5 and V is TRBV11-1, with 7 nucleotides matching TRBD2. The germline gives CDR1 SGHAT, CDR2 FQDESV (reference sequence). The CDR3 loop spans 16 amino acids. J was trimmed by 2 bases and V by 5 bases; bases with no gene match: 11. For the CDR3, the DNA is TGTGCCAGCAGCCCTCCGAGCCGCGGGGGACAAGAGACCCAGTACTTC. Translating gives CASSPPSRGGQETQYF.

This clonotype was detected only a few times. V usage is TRBV4-2 and J usage is TRBJ2-3; D perhaps matches TRBD2 (5 bases). CDR3 length: 12 amino acids. Germline V gives CDR1 LGHNA, CDR2 YNFKEQ. Trimming left V 1 base short and J 9 bases short, with 8 bases between. In nucleotides, the CDR3 is TGTGCCAGCAGCCAAGGTACGGGAACGCAGTATTTT. This sequence encodes CASSQGTGTQYF.

This chain uses TRBV20-1 with TRBJ2-2; TRBD1 might be the D (5 bases). CDR3 size: 15 residues. Germline lookup yields CDR1 DFQATT and CDR2 SNEGSKA (reference sequence). The V gene lost 3 bases and the J gene lost 1 base, with 12 bases spanning the gap. The DNA for the CDR3 is TGCAGTGCTAGGCTGGGGCCGGGGAACACCGGGGAGCTGTTTTTT. It is translated as CSARLGPGNTGELFF.

The V and J genes are TRBV5-1 and TRBJ2-5, with 8 nucleotides matching TRBD1. The CDR3 has 14 residues. Germline V gene lookup returns CDR1 SGHRS and CDR2 YFSETQ. Trimming at V came to 2 bases and at J to 0 bases, leaving 0 bases not matched to a gene. CDR3 nucleotides: TGCGCCAGCAGCTTACAGGGGGACCAAGAGACCCAGTACTTC. This encodes CASSLQGDQETQYF.

The chain recombines TRBV5-1 with TRBJ2-3; D uncertain. Germline V gene data show CDR1 as SGHRS and CDR2 as YFSETQ. This CDR3 region has 12 residues. V gave up 0 bases and J gave up 5 bases, with 4 bases separating them. In DNA, the CDR3 is TGCGCCAGCAGCTTGGAGGTAGATACGCAGTATTTT. Translated, it gives CASSLEVDTQYF. The full variable domain, completed using reference TRBV5-1 and TRBJ2-3, is KAGVTQTPRYLIKTRGQQVTLSCSPISGHRSVSWYQQTPGQGLQFLFEYFSETQRNKGNFPGRFSGRQFSNSRSEMNVSTLELGDSALYLCASSLEVDTQYFGPGTRLTVL.

This clonotype was seen more than once but under ten times. The rearrangement joins TRBV18 to TRBJ2-7, with D possibly called TRBD1 or TRBD2 (5 bases each). The V gene lost 3 bases and the J gene lost 6 bases, with 9 bases spanning the gap. This CDR3 contains 12 residues. From germline, CDR1 is KGHSH and CDR2 LQKENI. CDR3 bases: TGTGCCAGCTCACCCCCGGGGCTCGAGCAGTACTTC. It yields the protein CASSPPGLEQYF.

A single count supports this clonotype. The CDR3 sequence is CASSVASAGELFF. The CDR3 nucleotides read TGTGCCAGCAGCGTAGCTTCGGCCGGGGAGCTGTTTTTT. The gene calls are TRBV9 and TRBJ2-2; no definite D call. This CDR3 has 13 amino acids. Germline CDR1 reads SGDLS; CDR2 reads YYNGEE. Between the trimmed V and J ends, which lost 0 bases and 6 bases, there was a span of 6 bases.

The chain couples TRBV7-9 to TRBJ2-1; D is uncertain. Trimming removed 5 bases at V and 4 bases at J, with 9 bases between. Germline loops: CDR1 SEHNR, CDR2 FQNEAQ (reference sequence). This CDR3 has 13 residues. CDR3 loop: CASSQIRYNEQFF. The CDR3 nucleotides read TGTGCCAGCAGCCAAATAAGGTACAATGAGCAGTTCTTC.

The rearrangement joins TRBV7-2 to TRBJ1-1; 8 bases match TRBD1. Trimming took 6 bases from V and 2 from J; bases not matched to a gene: 5. CDR3 length equals 14 residues. Germline values: CDR1 SGHTA, CDR2 FQGNSA. For the CDR3, the DNA is TGTGCCAGCAGACCCGACAGGGGAAACACTGAAGCTTTCTTT. This codes for CASRPDRGNTEAFF. Together with reference TRBV7-2 and TRBJ1-1, the CDR3 gives the full variable domain: GAGVSQSPSNKVTEKGKDVELRCDPISGHTALYWYRQSLGQGLEFLIYFQGNSAPDKSGLPSDRFSAERTGGSVSTLTIQRTQQEDSAVYLCASRPDRGNTEAFFGQGTRLTVV.

This chain joins TRBV6-2 or TRBV6-3 and TRBJ1-6; D not resolved. The germline CDR1 and CDR2 sequences are MNHEY and SVGEGT. The CDR3 totals 17 residues. V gave up 6 bases and J gave up 6 bases, with 21 bases separating them. The CDR3: CASSNGGRAMGNSPLHF. The CDR3 nucleotides are TGTGCCAGCAGCAACGGTGGCAGAGCAATGGGTAATTCACCCCTCCACTTT.

The rearrangement uses TRBV28 and TRBJ2-6, with TRBD1 matching 7 bases. The CDR3 runs to 15 residues. With V trimmed by 2 bases and J by 7 bases, 5 bases remained unmatched. CDR1 and CDR2 (germline): MDHEN, SYDVKM. The CDR3: CASSLGQGVANVLTF. The CDR3 nucleotides are TGTGCCAGCAGTTTAGGGCAGGGGGTAGCCAACGTCCTGACTTTC.

The V call is TRBV7-3, the J call TRBJ2-3; TRBD2 matches 9 bases. Germline CDR1 reads SGHTA; CDR2 reads FQGTGA. The CDR3 sequence is 13 residues long. V shed 5 bases and J 6 bases; nucleotides not matched to a gene: 3. CDR3 bases: TGTGCCAGCAGCGCAGGACTAGCGGATACGCAGTATTTT. Encoded protein: CASSAGLADTQYF. Full variable domain (outside the CDR3, taken from reference TRBV7-3 and TRBJ2-3): GAGVSQTPSNKVTEKGKYVELRCDPISGHTALYWYRQSLGQGPEFLIYFQGTGAADDSGLPNDRFFAVRPEGSVSTLKIQRTERGDSAVYLCASSAGLADTQYFGPGTRLTVL.

The chain links TRBV9 to TRBJ1-1; D is ambiguous. Germline V gene lookup returns CDR1 SGDLS and CDR2 YYNGEE. Trimming took 3 bases from V and 5 from J, leaving 8 bases between them. CDR3 length: 12 residues. CDR3 sequence (DNA): TGTGCCAGCAGCGAGACCCCTACTGAAGCTTTCTTT. Translating gives CASSETPTEAFF.

The genes are TRBV20-1 and TRBJ2-5; D uncertain. Germline V gives CDR1 DFQATT, CDR2 SNEGSKA (reference sequence). CDR3 length: 14 residues. Trimming removed 3 bases from V and 5 bases from J, with 16 bases in between. CDR3 sequence (DNA): TGCAGTGCTAGTACCTCGAGTAAAGGGGAGACCCAGTACTTC. It is translated as CSASTSSKGETQYF.

J is TRBJ2-7 and V is TRBV29-1, with TRBD1 matching 9 bases. V gave up 4 bases and J gave up 1 base; unmatched junction bases: 5. The CDR3 spans 14 residues. In germline, CDR1 is SQVTM, CDR2 ANQGSEA. CDR3 loop: CSVAGQGISYEQYF. The CDR3 region has the DNA TGCAGCGTTGCGGGACAGGGCATTTCCTACGAGCAGTACTTC.

This clonotype appeared once. This sequence joins TRBV12-3 or TRBV12-4 and TRBJ1-2; maybe TRBD1 (5 bases). With 4 bases removed from V and 4 bases from J, the gap between germline ends came to 10 bases. CDR3 length: 13 amino acids. The CDR3 nucleotides read TGTGCCAGCAGTTATGAGGGACCCTATGGCTACACCTTC. This encodes CASSYEGPYGYTF.

This CDR3 is CASSQDSRDRLSGYTF. DNA of the CDR3: TGCGCCAGCAGCCAAGATTCACGGGACAGGTTGAGCGGCTACACCTTC. The gene calls are TRBV4-1 and TRBJ1-2; the match to TRBD1 covers 8 bases. V dropped 0 bases and J dropped 8; count of bases not matched to a gene: 11. CDR1 MGHRA and CDR2 YSYEKL come from the germline V gene. The CDR3 runs to 16 residues.

The CDR3 spells CATSRDLSLGSPLHF. DNA of the CDR3: TGTGCCACCAGCAGGGATCTGTCACTAGGTTCACCCCTCCACTTT. This chain joins TRBV15 and TRBJ1-6; D unclear. Germline CDR1 is LNHNV and CDR2 is YYDKDF (reference sequence). The germline V and J ends were trimmed by 3 bases and 9 bases, with 15 bases remaining between them. The CDR3 loop spans 15 amino acids.

This chain links TRBV2 with TRBJ2-5; D ambiguous. CDR1 SNHLY and CDR2 FYNNEI come from the germline V gene. Trimming shortened V by 2 bases and J by 4 bases, and 5 bases separated the two germline ends. This CDR3 has 12 residues. CDR3 loop: CASSEWGETQYF. In DNA form, the CDR3 reads TGTGCCAGCAGTGAATGGGGAGAGACCCAGTACTTC.

This chain connects TRBV7-9 to TRBJ1-2; no clear D. The ends were cut back, 1 base at V and 8 bases at J, with 8 bases in the middle. In germline, CDR1 is SEHNR, CDR2 FQNEAQ (reference sequence). The CDR3 spans 12 residues. DNA of the CDR3: TGTGCCAGCAGCTTAGGCATGGGAGGCTACACCTTC. Residues: CASSLGMGGYTF.

The chain carries TRBV12-3 or TRBV12-4 and TRBJ2-4; maybe TRBD2 (6 bases). Deletions cut 6 bases from V and 3 bases from J, with 15 bases between. The CDR3 is 15 amino acids. In DNA, the CDR3 is TGTGCCAGCAGATGGCCCCTGGAGGGCAAAAACATTCAGTACTTC. Its protein is CASRWPLEGKNIQYF.

The gene calls are TRBV11-3 and TRBJ2-5; weak D call: TRBD2 (6 bases). Per germline, CDR1 SGHNT and CDR2 YENEEA. Deletions cut 3 bases from V and 5 bases from J, with 13 bases between. The CDR3 covers 14 residues. This CDR3 reads CASSFRASGETQYF. The DNA for the CDR3 is TGTGCCAGCAGCTTTCGAGCCAGCGGGGAGACCCAGTACTTC. Complete variable domain (other parts from reference TRBV11-3 and TRBJ2-5): EAGVVQSPRYKIIEKKQPVAFWCNPISGHNTLYWYLQNLGQGPELLIRYENEEAVDDSQLPKDRFSAERLKGVDSTLKIQPAELGDSAVYLCASSFRASGETQYFGPGTRLLVL.